This TCR beta chain was retrieved from a study of cytomegalovirus exposure and HLA in healthy donors. A note on this clone: Its target is unknown.

Study-level points and caveats: A reported reduction in N-insertions relative to the 666-donor mean was seen in an Asian-associated ancestry cluster in a later analysis.

This CDR3 has 14 residues. Germline-derived CDR1 and CDR2 are MRHNA and SNTAGT. Trimming stripped 6 bases from V and 4 bases from J, with 13 bases between. PCR was performed using 60 Vbeta and 13 Jbeta primers. Generated by immunoSEQ multiplex PCR, the TCRdb table keeps only in-frame clones and is missing some. The table lists over 150,000 clones, roughly 80% of them singletons. The clonotype originates from a male donor in good health and CMV-seronegative. The chain links TRBV6-4 to TRBJ2-1, with a weak D call TRBD2 (6 bases). Source material: PBMCs. CDR3 amino acids: CASSRDWFYNEQFF. CDR3 nucleotides: TGTGCCAGCAGCAGGGACTGGTTTTACAATGAGCAGTTCTTC.